Listed here are 3 T cell receptor beta chains from one sample, sequenced in a study of T cells after yellow fever vaccination. TCRdb redid the calling of the 5' RACE reads with MiXCR, one entry per CDR3 protein. This table holds about 220,000 distinct CDR3 sequences, approximately 3.2% found once. This sample comprised CD4+ T cells sorted from PBMCs, obtained 10 days after the yellow fever booster vaccination. The receptors come from a man aged 18-30 years who received the YFV17D yellow fever vaccine.

The chain recombines TRBV5-1 with TRBJ1-5; D unclear. Germline CDR1 reads SGHRS; CDR2 reads YFSETQ. The CDR3 runs to 15 residues. The V end was cut by 0 bases, the J end by 6 bases, with 13 bases between. The CDR3 sequence is CASSLVGLTGQPQHF. The CDR3 coding sequence is TGCGCCAGCAGCTTGGTCGGGTTAACGGGTCAGCCCCAGCATTTT.

This clonotype has only a few counts. The rearrangement joins TRBV2 to TRBJ2-3; weak D call: TRBD1 (6 bases). CDR1 SNHLY and CDR2 FYNNEI come from the germline V gene. V lost 8 bases and J 3 bases, leaving 12 bases between the germline ends. CDR3 length: 13 residues. The CDR3 here is CASGGQTTDTQYF. CDR3 sequence (DNA): TGTGCCAGCGGGGGACAAACGACAGATACGCAGTATTTT.

This clonotype has only a few counts. J is TRBJ2-7 and V is TRBV6-1; the D is unclear. V was cut by 2 bases and J by 4 bases, with 6 bases left in between. CDR3 length: 12 residues. Germline V lookup: CDR1 MNHNS, CDR2 SASEGT. The CDR3 bases are TGTGCCAGCAGTGAATCCGGTTACGAGCAGTACGTC. It translates to CASSESGYEQYV.